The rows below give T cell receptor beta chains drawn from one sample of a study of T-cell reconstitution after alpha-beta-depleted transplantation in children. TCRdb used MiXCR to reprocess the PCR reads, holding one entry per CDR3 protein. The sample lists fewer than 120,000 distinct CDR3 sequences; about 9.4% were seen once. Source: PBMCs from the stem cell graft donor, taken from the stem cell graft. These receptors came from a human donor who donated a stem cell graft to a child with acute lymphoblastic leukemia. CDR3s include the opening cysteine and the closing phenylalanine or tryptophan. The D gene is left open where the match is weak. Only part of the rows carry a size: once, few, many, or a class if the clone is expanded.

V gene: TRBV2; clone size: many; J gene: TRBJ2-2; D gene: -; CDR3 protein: CASSEVAGSTGELFF; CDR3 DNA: TGTGCCAGCAGTGAAGTTGCAGGGTCCACCGGGGAGCTGTTTTTT
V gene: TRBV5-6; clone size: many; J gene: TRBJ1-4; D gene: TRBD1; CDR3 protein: CASSVGPGTGDEKLFF; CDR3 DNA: TGTGCCAGCAGCGTTGGCCCCGGGACAGGGGACGAAAAACTGTTTTTT
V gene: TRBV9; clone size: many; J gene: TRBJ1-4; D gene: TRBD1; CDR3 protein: CASSARQGAYEKLFF; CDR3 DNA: TGTGCCAGCAGCGCCCGACAGGGGGCTTATGAAAAACTGTTTTTT
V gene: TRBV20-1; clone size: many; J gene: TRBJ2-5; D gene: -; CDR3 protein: CSASPSQETQYF; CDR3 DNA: TGCAGTGCTAGCCCTAGCCAAGAGACCCAGTACTTC
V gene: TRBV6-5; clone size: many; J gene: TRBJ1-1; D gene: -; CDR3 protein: CASSYILKNTEAFF; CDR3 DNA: TGTGCCAGCAGTTACATCCTCAAGAACACTGAAGCTTTCTTT
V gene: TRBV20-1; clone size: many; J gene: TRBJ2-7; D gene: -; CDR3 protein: CSARGSRGGTYEQYF; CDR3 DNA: TGCAGTGCCCGAGGCTCCCGGGGAGGAACCTACGAGCAGTACTTC
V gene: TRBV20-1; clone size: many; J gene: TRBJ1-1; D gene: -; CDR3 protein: CSSIRGASSEAFF; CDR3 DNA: TGCAGCTCGATAAGGGGGGCGAGCTCTGAAGCTTTCTTT
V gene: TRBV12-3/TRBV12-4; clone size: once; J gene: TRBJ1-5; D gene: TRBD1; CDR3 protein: CASSWGQAMGPQHF; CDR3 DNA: TGTGCCAGCAGTTGGGGACAGGCTATGGGGCCCCAGCATTTT
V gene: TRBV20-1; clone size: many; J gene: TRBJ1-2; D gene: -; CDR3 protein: CSASQLGYGYTF; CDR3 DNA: TGCAGTGCTAGCCAGCTCGGCTATGGCTACACCTTC
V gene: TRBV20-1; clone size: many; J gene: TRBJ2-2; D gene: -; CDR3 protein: CSAREGGPGELFF; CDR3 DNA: TGCAGTGCTAGAGAAGGGGGACCCGGGGAGCTGTTTTTT
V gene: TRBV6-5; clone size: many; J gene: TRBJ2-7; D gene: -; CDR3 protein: CASSRGPDRYEQYF; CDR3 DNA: TGTGCCAGCAGCCGTGGACCTGATAGGTACGAGCAGTACTTC
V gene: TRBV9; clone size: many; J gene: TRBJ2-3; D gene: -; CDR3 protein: CASSVRTDSRGRGQYF; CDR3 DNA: TGTGCCAGCAGCGTAAGGACCGATTCCCGGGGACGTGGGCAGTATTTT
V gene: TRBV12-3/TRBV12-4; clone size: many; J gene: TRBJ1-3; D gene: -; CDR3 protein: CASSLALLENTIYF; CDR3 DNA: TGTGCCAGCAGTTTAGCTCTTCTCGAAAACACCATATATTTT
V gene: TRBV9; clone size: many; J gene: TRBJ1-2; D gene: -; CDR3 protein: CASDSAWEGYTF; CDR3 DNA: TGTGCCAGCGATTCTGCCTGGGAAGGCTACACCTTC
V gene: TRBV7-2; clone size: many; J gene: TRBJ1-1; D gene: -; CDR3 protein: CASSLARGIRAFF; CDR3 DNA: TGTGCCAGCAGCTTAGCGAGGGGGATTCGGGCTTTCTTT
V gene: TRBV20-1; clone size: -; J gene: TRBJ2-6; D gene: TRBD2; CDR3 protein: CSASKGSSGANGLTF; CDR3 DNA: TGCAGTGCTAGTAAGGGGAGCAGCGGGGCCAACGGCCTGACTTTC
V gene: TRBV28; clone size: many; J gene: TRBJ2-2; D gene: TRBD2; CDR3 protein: CASGGMGGTGELFF; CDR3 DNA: TGTGCCAGCGGCGGGATGGGGGGGACCGGGGAGCTGTTTTTT
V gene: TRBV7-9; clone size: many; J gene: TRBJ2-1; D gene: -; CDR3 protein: CASSSPGQSINEQFF; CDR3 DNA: TGTGCCAGCAGCTCCCCAGGGCAGAGTATTAATGAGCAGTTCTTC
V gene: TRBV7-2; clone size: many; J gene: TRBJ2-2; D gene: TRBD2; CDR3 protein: CASSLSTSGGARTGELFF; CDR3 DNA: TGTGCCAGCAGCTTATCGACTAGCGGGGGGGCGAGGACCGGGGAGCTGTTTTTT
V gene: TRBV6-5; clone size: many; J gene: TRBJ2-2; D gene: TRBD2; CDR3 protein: CASSYSMRSGGSTGELFF; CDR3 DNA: TGTGCCAGCAGTTACTCGATGCGTAGCGGGGGTAGTACCGGGGAGCTGTTTTTT
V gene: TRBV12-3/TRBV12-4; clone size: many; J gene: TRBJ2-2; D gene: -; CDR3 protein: CASAWLAAGELFF; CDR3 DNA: TGTGCCAGCGCTTGGCTAGCCGCCGGGGAGCTGTTTTTT
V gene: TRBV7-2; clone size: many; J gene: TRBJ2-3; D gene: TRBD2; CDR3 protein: CASSPGTSGGMPYF; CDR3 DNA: TGTGCCAGCAGCCCCGGGACTAGCGGGGGGATGCCGTATTTT
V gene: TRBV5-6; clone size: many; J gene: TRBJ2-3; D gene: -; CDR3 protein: CASSLRGTDTQYF; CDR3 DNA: TGTGCCAGCAGTCTTCGAGGGACAGATACGCAGTATTTT
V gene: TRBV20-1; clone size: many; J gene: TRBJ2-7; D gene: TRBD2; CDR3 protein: CSASTLGGFSYEQYF; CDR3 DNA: TGCAGTGCTAGTACATTGGGGGGGTTCTCCTACGAGCAGTACTTC
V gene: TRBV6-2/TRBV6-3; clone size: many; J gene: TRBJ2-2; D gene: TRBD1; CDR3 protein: CASSEIGQGVTGELFF; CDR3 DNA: TGTGCCAGCAGCGAGATCGGACAGGGGGTCACCGGGGAGCTGTTTTTT
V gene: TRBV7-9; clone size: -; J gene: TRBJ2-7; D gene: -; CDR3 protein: CASSLPSRPSYEQYF; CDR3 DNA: TGTGCCAGCAGCTTACCTAGCAGACCCTCCTACGAGCAGTACTTC
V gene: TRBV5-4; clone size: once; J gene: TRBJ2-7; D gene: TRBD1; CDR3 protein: CASSLRPGQALYEQYF; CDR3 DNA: TGTGCCAGCAGCTTGCGACCGGGACAGGCCCTCTACGAGCAGTACTTC
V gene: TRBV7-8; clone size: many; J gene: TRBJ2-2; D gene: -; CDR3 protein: CASSPGAGRRAGELFF; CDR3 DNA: TGTGCCAGCAGTCCGGGGGCAGGGAGAAGGGCCGGGGAGCTGTTTTTT
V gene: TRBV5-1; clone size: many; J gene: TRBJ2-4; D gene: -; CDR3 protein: CASSLVAGLAKNIQYF; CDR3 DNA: TGCGCCAGCAGCTTGGTCGCGGGCCTAGCCAAAAACATTCAGTACTTC
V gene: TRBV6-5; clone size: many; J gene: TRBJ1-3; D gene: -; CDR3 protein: CASSYEAAGNTIYF; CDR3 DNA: TGTGCCAGCAGTTACGAGGCAGCTGGAAACACCATATATTTT
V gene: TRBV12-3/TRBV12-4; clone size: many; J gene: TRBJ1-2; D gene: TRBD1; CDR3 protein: CASRPRDRGTHTF; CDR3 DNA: TGTGCCAGCAGGCCCCGGGACAGGGGAACGCACACCTTC
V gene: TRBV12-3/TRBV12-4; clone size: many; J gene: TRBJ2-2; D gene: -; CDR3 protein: CASSPRQRSGGELFF; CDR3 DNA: TGTGCCAGCAGCCCCCGACAGCGCTCGGGCGGGGAGCTGTTTTTT
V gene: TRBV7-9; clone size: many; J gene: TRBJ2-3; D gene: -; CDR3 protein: CASSSRGADRAFTDTQYF; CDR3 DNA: TGTGCCAGCAGCTCGAGAGGGGCCGACAGAGCCTTCACAGATACGCAGTATTTT
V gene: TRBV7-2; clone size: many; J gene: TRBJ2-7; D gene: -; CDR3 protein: CASSRAYEQYF; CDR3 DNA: TGTGCCAGCAGCCGAGCCTACGAGCAGTACTTC
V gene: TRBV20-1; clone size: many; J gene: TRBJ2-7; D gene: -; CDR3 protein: CSAKVGPSYEQYF; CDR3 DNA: TGCAGTGCTAAAGTGGGACCCTCCTACGAGCAGTACTTC
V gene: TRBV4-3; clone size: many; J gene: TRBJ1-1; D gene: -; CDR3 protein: CASSHGFRGEAFF; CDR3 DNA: TGCGCCAGCAGCCATGGTTTCCGCGGTGAAGCTTTCTTT
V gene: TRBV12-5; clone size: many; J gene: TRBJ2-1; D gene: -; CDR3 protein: CASGSGLGDNEQFF; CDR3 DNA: TGTGCTAGTGGTTCGGGACTTGGGGACAATGAGCAGTTCTTC
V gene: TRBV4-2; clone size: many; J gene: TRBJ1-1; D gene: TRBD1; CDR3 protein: CASSQFTGVDTEAFF; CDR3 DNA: TGTGCCAGCAGCCAATTCACAGGGGTGGACACTGAAGCTTTCTTT
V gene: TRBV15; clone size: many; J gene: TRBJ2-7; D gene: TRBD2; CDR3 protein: CATSREIPHRTRGDYEQYF; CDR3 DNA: TGTGCCACCAGCAGAGAGATCCCCCACCGGACTAGGGGTGACTACGAGCAGTACTTC
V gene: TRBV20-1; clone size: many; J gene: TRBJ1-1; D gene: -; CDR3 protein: CSAQGGGVRGTEAFF; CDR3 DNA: TGCAGTGCTCAGGGAGGTGGGGTCCGGGGCACTGAAGCTTTCTTT
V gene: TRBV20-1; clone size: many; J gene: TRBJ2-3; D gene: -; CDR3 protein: CSVPAGRTDTQYF; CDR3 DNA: TGCAGTGTACCTGCGGGAAGGACAGATACGCAGTATTTT